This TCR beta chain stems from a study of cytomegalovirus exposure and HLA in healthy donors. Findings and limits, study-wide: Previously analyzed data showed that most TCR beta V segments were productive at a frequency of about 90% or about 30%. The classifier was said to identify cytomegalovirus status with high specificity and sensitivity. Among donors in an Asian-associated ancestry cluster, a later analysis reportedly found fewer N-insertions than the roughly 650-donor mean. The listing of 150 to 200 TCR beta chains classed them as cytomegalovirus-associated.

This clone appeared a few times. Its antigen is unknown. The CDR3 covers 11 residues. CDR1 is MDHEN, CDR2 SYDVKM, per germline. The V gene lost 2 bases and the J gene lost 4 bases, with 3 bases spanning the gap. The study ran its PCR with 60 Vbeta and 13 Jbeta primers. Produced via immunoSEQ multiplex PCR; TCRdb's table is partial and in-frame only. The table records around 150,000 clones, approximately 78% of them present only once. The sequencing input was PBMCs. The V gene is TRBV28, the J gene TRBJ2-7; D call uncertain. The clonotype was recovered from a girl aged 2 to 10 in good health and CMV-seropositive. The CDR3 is CASSLRYEQYF. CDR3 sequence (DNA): TGTGCCAGCAGTTTACGGTACGAGCAGTACTTC.